These T cell receptor beta chains were read from a single sample in a study of shared clonotypes between healthy human individuals. Profiling relied on immunoSEQ multiplex PCR, and the TCRdb table lists in-frame clones only, not all of them. The sample has 2 million to 2.5 million clones, 92% seen once; the top ten hold about 0.36%. Specimen: naive CD4+ T cells from PBMCs. These receptors originate from a man aged 18 to 35 in good health. Some clones in this sample may be carry-over from other donors' samples. CDR3s include the opening cysteine and the closing phenylalanine or tryptophan. The D gene is left open where the match is weak. Only some rows state a clone size, as once, few, many or a class for expanded clones.

abundance: .
v_gene: TRBV2
j_gene: TRBJ1-2
d_gene: .
CDR3nt: TGTGCCAGCAGTGGACGGACAGAGAACGGCTACACCTTC
CDR3aa: CASSGRTENGYTF

abundance: .
v_gene: TRBV5-1
j_gene: TRBJ1-4
d_gene: TRBD1
CDR3nt: TGCGCCAGCAAAGGGACCTGGACAGGGAAAGAGTCTAATGAAAAACTGTTTTTT
CDR3aa: CASKGTWTGKESNEKLFF

abundance: .
v_gene: TRBV5-1
j_gene: TRBJ2-7
d_gene: .
CDR3nt: TGCGCCAGCAGCTTGACCAGGGGGGACTACGAGCAGTACTTC
CDR3aa: CASSLTRGDYEQYF

abundance: .
v_gene: TRBV7-2
j_gene: TRBJ2-7
d_gene: TRBD1
CDR3nt: TGTGCCAGCAGCTTCGGGCTGGCAGGGGGCGCCGAGCAGTACTTC
CDR3aa: CASSFGLAGGAEQYF

abundance: .
v_gene: TRBV2
j_gene: TRBJ2-5
d_gene: TRBD1
CDR3nt: TGTGCCAGCAGTGACACAGGGGGAGAGACCCAGTACTTC
CDR3aa: CASSDTGGETQYF

abundance: few
v_gene: TRBV7-9
j_gene: TRBJ1-1
d_gene: TRBD1
CDR3nt: TGTGCCAGCAGCTCCCCAGGACAGGGAAACACTGAAGCTTTCTTT
CDR3aa: CASSSPGQGNTEAFF

abundance: .
v_gene: TRBV7-9
j_gene: TRBJ2-3
d_gene: TRBD2
CDR3nt: TGTGCCAGCAGCTTAGGAACTAGCGGGATCAGCACAGATACGCAGTATTTT
CDR3aa: CASSLGTSGISTDTQYF

abundance: .
v_gene: TRBV28
j_gene: TRBJ1-5
d_gene: .
CDR3nt: TGTGCCAGCACCCCCTCCGGTAATAGCAATCAGCCCCAGCATTTT
CDR3aa: CASTPSGNSNQPQHF

abundance: .
v_gene: TRBV6-1
j_gene: TRBJ2-3
d_gene: .
CDR3nt: TGTGCCAGCGAGACCAGCACAGATACGCAGTATTTT
CDR3aa: CASETSTDTQYF

abundance: .
v_gene: TRBV29-1
j_gene: TRBJ1-1
d_gene: .
CDR3nt: TGCAGCGGGGAGTTGGGCAACGCTGAAGCTTTCTTT
CDR3aa: CSGELGNAEAFF

abundance: few
v_gene: TRBV6-5
j_gene: TRBJ2-7
d_gene: TRBD1
CDR3nt: TGTGCCAGCAGTTACTCGGCAGGGGGCTCCTACGAGCAGTACTTC
CDR3aa: CASSYSAGGSYEQYF

abundance: .
v_gene: TRBV11-1
j_gene: TRBJ2-5
d_gene: .
CDR3nt: TGTGCCAGCAGCTTATCGGTGGATCAAGAGACCCAGTACTTC
CDR3aa: CASSLSVDQETQYF

abundance: .
v_gene: TRBV19
j_gene: TRBJ1-2
d_gene: .
CDR3nt: TGTGCCAGTAGTATAGGCTTTGCAGGAAGAGCGGTTGGCTACACCTTC
CDR3aa: CASSIGFAGRAVGYTF

abundance: .
v_gene: TRBV7-9
j_gene: TRBJ1-5
d_gene: TRBD1
CDR3nt: TGTGCCAGCAGCTTGGGACAGGGGTTGATGGAGCCCCAGCATTTT
CDR3aa: CASSLGQGLMEPQHF

abundance: .
v_gene: TRBV4-1
j_gene: TRBJ2-1
d_gene: TRBD1
CDR3nt: TGCGCCAGCAGCCAAGGTCGCCAGGGGGCCTACAATGAGCAGTTCTTC
CDR3aa: CASSQGRQGAYNEQFF

abundance: .
v_gene: TRBV7-9
j_gene: TRBJ2-3
d_gene: .
CDR3nt: TGTGCCAGCAGCTTAGTGAGACCCACAGATACGCAGTATTTT
CDR3aa: CASSLVRPTDTQYF

abundance: .
v_gene: TRBV5-4
j_gene: TRBJ2-1
d_gene: TRBD2
CDR3nt: TGTGCCAGCAGCTTGGTACCTAGCGGATACAATGAGCAGTTCTTC
CDR3aa: CASSLVPSGYNEQFF

abundance: .
v_gene: TRBV5-1
j_gene: TRBJ1-2
d_gene: .
CDR3nt: TGCGCCAGCAGCTTGACAGGTGACTATGGCTACACCTTC
CDR3aa: CASSLTGDYGYTF

abundance: .
v_gene: TRBV18
j_gene: TRBJ1-2
d_gene: .
CDR3nt: TGTGCCAGCTCACCGTGGGGTTATGGCTACACCTTC
CDR3aa: CASSPWGYGYTF

abundance: .
v_gene: TRBV28
j_gene: TRBJ1-5
d_gene: TRBD1
CDR3nt: TGTGCCAGCAGACGGACAGGGACCCAGCCCCAGCATTTT
CDR3aa: CASRRTGTQPQHF

abundance: .
v_gene: TRBV5-6
j_gene: TRBJ1-5
d_gene: .
CDR3nt: TGTGCCAGCAGCTTGGGGAATCAGCCCCAGCATTTT
CDR3aa: CASSLGNQPQHF

abundance: .
v_gene: TRBV5-1
j_gene: TRBJ2-1
d_gene: TRBD2
CDR3nt: TGCGCCAGCAGCTTGGCTGTAGCGGGGAGTGAGCAGTTCTTC
CDR3aa: CASSLAVAGSEQFF

abundance: .
v_gene: TRBV12-5
j_gene: TRBJ1-1
d_gene: .
CDR3nt: TGTGCTAGTGGTTTGGTACTTCAGGGGAGCAACACTGAAGCTTTCTTT
CDR3aa: CASGLVLQGSNTEAFF

abundance: once
v_gene: TRBV28
j_gene: TRBJ2-7
d_gene: TRBD1
CDR3nt: TGTGCCAGCAGTTATCGGGGACAGACCTACGAGCAGTACTTC
CDR3aa: CASSYRGQTYEQYF

abundance: .
v_gene: TRBV28
j_gene: TRBJ1-2
d_gene: TRBD1
CDR3nt: TGTGCCAGCAGTTTAGTGCCAGGGGGAAAGGATAACTATGGCTACACCTTC
CDR3aa: CASSLVPGGKDNYGYTF

abundance: .
v_gene: TRBV7-6
j_gene: TRBJ1-1
d_gene: .
CDR3nt: TGTGCCAGCAGCTTAAGTCCCTATCACCCAGCTTTCTTT
CDR3aa: CASSLSPYHPAFF

abundance: .
v_gene: TRBV25-1
j_gene: TRBJ2-7
d_gene: .
CDR3nt: TGTGCCAGCAGTGAATCTGGGGGGAGGCGATTATACGAGCAGTACTTC
CDR3aa: CASSESGGRRLYEQYF